A selection of T cell receptor beta chains follows, all from one sample in a study of blood T cell repertoires in COVID-19. The repertoire was sequenced with immunoSEQ multiplex PCR; TCRdb's copy has only in-frame clones and lacks some. Of approximately 270,000 clones in the sample, approximately 90% are singletons; the top ten hold approximately 1.6%. Sequenced material: PBMCs or T cells enriched from blood (not recorded which). The receptor set was obtained from a man in his forties who had recovered from COVID-19. The CDR3 runs from the conserved cysteine through the conserved F or W. The D gene is left open where the match is weak. Size values are once, few and many counts, or a class for expanded clones, and some rows have none.

abundance: NA
v_gene: TRBV7-3
d_gene: TRBD2
j_gene: TRBJ2-1
CDR3aa: CASRLGPLAGGDNEQFF
CDR3nt: TGCGCCAGCAGACTAGGCCCTTTGGCGGGGGGGGACAATGAGCAGTTCTTC

abundance: NA
v_gene: TRBV6-5
d_gene: NA
j_gene: TRBJ1-5
CDR3aa: CASTRGLQPQHF
CDR3nt: TGTGCCAGCACCAGAGGGCTCCAGCCCCAGCATTTT

abundance: NA
v_gene: TRBV6-5
d_gene: NA
j_gene: TRBJ1-1
CDR3aa: CASSPGTRAFF
CDR3nt: TGTGCCAGCAGCCCCGGGACAAGGGCTTTCTTT

abundance: few
v_gene: TRBV7-9
d_gene: TRBD1
j_gene: TRBJ2-7
CDR3aa: CASSSSGTGDEQYF
CDR3nt: TGTGCCAGCAGCTCCTCCGGGACAGGGGACGAGCAGTACTTC

abundance: NA
v_gene: TRBV12-5
d_gene: TRBD1
j_gene: TRBJ2-5
CDR3aa: CASGLGDRGIGTQYF
CDR3nt: TGTGCTAGTGGACTTGGGGACAGGGGCATCGGGACCCAGTACTTC

abundance: NA
v_gene: TRBV9
d_gene: TRBD1
j_gene: TRBJ1-3
CDR3aa: CASSYNTGGVGNTIYF
CDR3nt: TGTGCCAGCAGCTATAATACAGGGGGCGTTGGAAACACCATATATTTT

abundance: NA
v_gene: TRBV19
d_gene: TRBD1
j_gene: TRBJ1-5
CDR3aa: CASSGQGGNQPQHF
CDR3nt: TGTGCCAGTAGCGGACAGGGGGGCAATCAGCCCCAGCATTTT

abundance: NA
v_gene: TRBV6-5
d_gene: TRBD2
j_gene: TRBJ2-1
CDR3aa: CASRLSGENEQFF
CDR3nt: TGTGCCAGCAGACTAAGCGGGGAAAATGAGCAGTTCTTC

abundance: NA
v_gene: TRBV2
d_gene: TRBD1
j_gene: TRBJ1-5
CDR3aa: CASRGTGSNQPQHF
CDR3nt: TGTGCCAGCAGAGGGACAGGGAGCAATCAGCCCCAGCATTTT

abundance: NA
v_gene: TRBV5-1
d_gene: NA
j_gene: TRBJ2-2
CDR3aa: CASSLRSGANTGELFF
CDR3nt: TGCGCCAGCAGCTTGCGGTCAGGGGCAAACACCGGGGAGCTGTTTTTT

abundance: NA
v_gene: TRBV7-9
d_gene: NA
j_gene: TRBJ1-4
CDR3aa: CASSYPQGYNEKLFF
CDR3nt: TGTGCCAGCAGCTACCCCCAGGGGTATAATGAAAAACTGTTTTTT

abundance: NA
v_gene: TRBV9
d_gene: TRBD2
j_gene: TRBJ2-3
CDR3aa: CASSVEDGGAGITDTQYF
CDR3nt: TGTGCCAGCAGCGTCGAAGACGGGGGGGCCGGGATCACAGATACGCAGTATTTT

abundance: NA
v_gene: TRBV5-5
d_gene: NA
j_gene: TRBJ1-2
CDR3aa: CASSLAGDLYGYTF
CDR3nt: TGTGCCAGCAGCTTGGCAGGGGATCTCTATGGCTACACCTTC

abundance: NA
v_gene: TRBV5-6
d_gene: TRBD1
j_gene: TRBJ2-7
CDR3aa: CASSWGAGDRGGEQYF
CDR3nt: TGTGCCAGCAGCTGGGGGGCGGGGGACAGGGGTGGCGAGCAGTACTTC

abundance: NA
v_gene: TRBV3-1/TRBV3-2
d_gene: NA
j_gene: TRBJ2-7
CDR3aa: CASSQGNPGAYEQYF
CDR3nt: TGTGCCAGCAGCCAAGGAAACCCGGGGGCCTACGAGCAGTACTTC

abundance: NA
v_gene: TRBV5-6
d_gene: TRBD2
j_gene: TRBJ2-3
CDR3aa: CASASGSTDTQYF
CDR3nt: TGTGCCAGCGCTAGCGGGAGCACAGATACGCAGTATTTT

abundance: NA
v_gene: TRBV10-3
d_gene: NA
j_gene: TRBJ2-7
CDR3aa: CAIRGDTYEQYF
CDR3nt: TGTGCCATCAGGGGAGATACCTACGAGCAGTACTTC

abundance: NA
v_gene: TRBV27
d_gene: TRBD1
j_gene: TRBJ2-2
CDR3aa: CASSLGQGVGELFF
CDR3nt: TGTGCCAGCAGTTTAGGACAGGGGGTCGGGGAGCTGTTTTTT

abundance: NA
v_gene: TRBV10-2
d_gene: NA
j_gene: TRBJ1-2
CDR3aa: CASRESGALYGYTF
CDR3nt: TGCGCCAGCAGGGAATCAGGGGCCCTATATGGCTACACCTTC

abundance: NA
v_gene: TRBV7-8
d_gene: TRBD1
j_gene: TRBJ1-4
CDR3aa: CASSSTGTVTINEKLFF
CDR3nt: TGTGCCAGCAGCTCAACCGGGACAGTGACGATTAATGAAAAACTGTTTTTT

abundance: NA
v_gene: TRBV7-2
d_gene: TRBD1
j_gene: TRBJ2-7
CDR3aa: CASSSTGVEEQYF
CDR3nt: TGTGCCAGCAGCTCGACAGGGGTCGAGGAGCAGTACTTC

abundance: NA
v_gene: TRBV7-8
d_gene: TRBD2
j_gene: TRBJ2-3
CDR3aa: CASSLARGTSGTDTQYF
CDR3nt: TGTGCCAGCAGCTTAGCGCGAGGTACTAGCGGCACAGATACGCAGTATTTT

abundance: NA
v_gene: TRBV28
d_gene: NA
j_gene: TRBJ1-2
CDR3aa: CASSSRTDDGYTF
CDR3nt: TGTGCCAGCAGCTCCCGGACAGACGATGGCTACACCTTC

abundance: NA
v_gene: TRBV7-3
d_gene: TRBD2
j_gene: TRBJ2-3
CDR3aa: CASSQRGWRADTQYF
CDR3nt: TGTGCCAGCAGCCAGCGGGGGTGGAGGGCAGATACGCAGTATTTT

abundance: once
v_gene: TRBV9
d_gene: TRBD1
j_gene: TRBJ2-1
CDR3aa: CASSASTGTYNEQFF
CDR3nt: TGTGCCAGCAGCGCCTCGACAGGGACCTACAATGAGCAGTTCTTC

abundance: once
v_gene: TRBV18
d_gene: NA
j_gene: TRBJ1-6
CDR3aa: CASSPPPNSHSPLHF
CDR3nt: TGTGCCAGCTCACCACCCCCGAACAGTCATTCCCCCCTCCACTTT

abundance: NA
v_gene: TRBV6-5
d_gene: NA
j_gene: TRBJ1-2
CDR3aa: CASSYSRQVAYGYTF
CDR3nt: TGTGCCAGCAGTTACTCAAGACAGGTGGCCTATGGCTACACCTTC

abundance: NA
v_gene: TRBV6-5
d_gene: TRBD1
j_gene: TRBJ2-2
CDR3aa: CASTRDRENTGELFF
CDR3nt: TGTGCCAGCACCAGGGACAGGGAAAACACCGGGGAGCTGTTTTTT

abundance: NA
v_gene: TRBV2
d_gene: NA
j_gene: TRBJ2-5
CDR3aa: CASSENGQQETQYF
CDR3nt: TGTGCCAGCAGTGAAAACGGACAGCAAGAGACCCAGTACTTC

abundance: NA
v_gene: TRBV19
d_gene: TRBD1
j_gene: TRBJ2-2
CDR3aa: CASSLPGTVTGELFF
CDR3nt: TGTGCCAGTAGTCTCCCCGGGACAGTTACCGGGGAGCTGTTTTTT

abundance: NA
v_gene: TRBV7-2
d_gene: TRBD1
j_gene: TRBJ2-7
CDR3aa: CASSSFTGTGGEQYF
CDR3nt: TGTGCCAGCAGCTCCTTTACCGGGACAGGGGGCGAGCAGTACTTC

abundance: NA
v_gene: TRBV5-1
d_gene: NA
j_gene: TRBJ2-1
CDR3aa: CASTVGAADEQFF
CDR3nt: TGCGCCAGCACCGTTGGCGCAGCGGATGAGCAGTTCTTC

abundance: once
v_gene: TRBV27
d_gene: NA
j_gene: TRBJ1-2
CDR3aa: CASSPNLQGVYGYTF
CDR3nt: TGTGCCAGCAGTCCCAACTTACAGGGAGTCTATGGCTACACCTTC

abundance: NA
v_gene: TRBV30
d_gene: NA
j_gene: TRBJ1-2
CDR3aa: CAWSYGIRGYTF
CDR3nt: TGTGCCTGGAGTTACGGGATCCGGGGCTACACCTTC

abundance: NA
v_gene: TRBV28
d_gene: TRBD2
j_gene: TRBJ2-7
CDR3aa: CASSLELAVAYEQYF
CDR3nt: TGTGCCAGCAGTTTAGAGCTAGCGGTAGCCTACGAGCAGTACTTC

abundance: NA
v_gene: TRBV19
d_gene: TRBD2
j_gene: TRBJ2-3
CDR3aa: CASDHGLAGPDTQYF
CDR3nt: TGTGCCAGCGACCATGGACTAGCGGGTCCAGATACGCAGTATTTT

abundance: NA
v_gene: TRBV5-1
d_gene: NA
j_gene: TRBJ1-3
CDR3aa: CASSLTAGNSGNTIYF
CDR3nt: TGCGCCAGCAGCTTGACGGCGGGGAACTCTGGAAACACCATATATTTT

abundance: NA
v_gene: TRBV21-1
d_gene: NA
j_gene: TRBJ2-5
CDR3aa: CASSKETAPRRAQYF
CDR3nt: TGTGCCAGCAGCAAAGAGACAGCGCCCAGGAGAGCCCAGTACTTC

abundance: NA
v_gene: TRBV3-1/TRBV3-2
d_gene: NA
j_gene: TRBJ1-6
CDR3aa: CASSQDTGQGWRSPLHF
CDR3nt: TGTGCCAGCAGCCAAGATACGGGCCAGGGGTGGCGATCACCCCTCCACTTT

abundance: NA
v_gene: TRBV6-5
d_gene: TRBD1
j_gene: TRBJ2-2
CDR3aa: CASSYWDRVTGELFF
CDR3nt: TGTGCCAGCAGTTACTGGGACAGGGTTACCGGGGAGCTGTTTTTT

abundance: NA
v_gene: TRBV10-3
d_gene: TRBD2
j_gene: TRBJ2-2
CDR3aa: CAISDLAGYTGELFF
CDR3nt: TGTGCCATCAGTGATCTAGCGGGGTACACCGGGGAGCTGTTTTTT

abundance: once
v_gene: TRBV19
d_gene: TRBD1
j_gene: TRBJ1-5
CDR3aa: CASSSTGGTFQPQHF
CDR3nt: TGTGCCAGTAGCTCCACAGGGGGAACATTTCAGCCCCAGCATTTT

abundance: few
v_gene: TRBV7-9
d_gene: TRBD1
j_gene: TRBJ2-5
CDR3aa: CASSLVTGQGQKETQYF
CDR3nt: TGTGCCAGCAGCTTAGTAACGGGACAGGGGCAAAAAGAGACCCAGTACTTC

abundance: NA
v_gene: TRBV7-9
d_gene: NA
j_gene: TRBJ1-6
CDR3aa: CASSLGAASYNSPLHF
CDR3nt: TGTGCCAGCAGCCTGGGGGCAGCCTCCTATAATTCACCCCTCCACTTT

abundance: NA
v_gene: TRBV5-4
d_gene: NA
j_gene: TRBJ1-5
CDR3aa: CASSLLNRDLGGNQPQHF
CDR3nt: TGTGCCAGCAGCTTGTTAAACAGGGACCTGGGGGGCAATCAGCCCCAGCATTTT